Sequencing of this T cell receptor beta chain was carried out in a study of T cell responses to AZD1222 COVID-19 vaccine. On the study more broadly: Combined were second doses at about 4 or about 12 weeks.

Germline CDR1 is SGHTA and CDR2 is FQGTGA. The CDR3 is made up of 14 amino acids. Trimming took off 4 bases at V and 5 bases at J, with 15 bases between the two ends. Sequencing was performed with immunoSEQ multiplex PCR; in TCRdb, only in-frame clones are kept and a portion is missing. This table holds some 140,000 clones, over 85% found once. This chain links TRBV7-3 with TRBJ2-7; D possibly uses TRBD1 or TRBD2 (5 bases each). The clonotype comes from an adult in good health. Here the sequenced sample was peripheral blood, taken on day 0 of AZD1222 vaccination. The CDR3 spells CASSWSGGSDEQYF. The CDR3 coding sequence is TGTGCCAGCAGCTGGTCTGGGGGATCTGACGAGCAGTACTTC.